This TCR beta chain comes out of a study of technical replicates of blood from a handful of donors. This clone was observed a handful of times. Produced via immunoSEQ multiplex PCR; TCRdb's table is partial and in-frame only. The sample yields about 83,000 clones, about 91% seen once. Germline V CDR1 and CDR2: LGHNT, FRNRAP. The V end was cut by 3 bases, the J end by 6 bases, with 14 bases between. CDR3 length: 14 amino acids. This chain joins TRBV12-5 and TRBJ1-2; perhaps TRBD1 as D (5 bases). Sequenced sample: T cells isolated from PBMCs. This TCR was sampled from a human donor in good health. In DNA, the CDR3 is TGTGCTAGTGGTTTCCCCGGGGGATCAGATGGCTACACCTTC. Protein product: CASGFPGGSDGYTF.